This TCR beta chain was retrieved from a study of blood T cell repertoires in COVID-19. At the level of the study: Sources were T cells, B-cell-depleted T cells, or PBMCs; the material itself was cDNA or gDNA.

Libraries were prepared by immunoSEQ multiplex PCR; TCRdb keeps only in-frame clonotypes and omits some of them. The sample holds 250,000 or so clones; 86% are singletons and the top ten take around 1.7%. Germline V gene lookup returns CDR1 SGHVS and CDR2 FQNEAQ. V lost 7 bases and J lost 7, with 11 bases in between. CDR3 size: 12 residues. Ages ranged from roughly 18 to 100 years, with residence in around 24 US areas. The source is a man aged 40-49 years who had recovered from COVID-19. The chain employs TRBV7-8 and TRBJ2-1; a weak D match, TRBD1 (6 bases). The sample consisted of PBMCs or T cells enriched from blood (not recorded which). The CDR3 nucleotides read TGTGCCAGCATGGCAGGGGAGAATGAGCAGTTCTTC. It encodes CASMAGENEQFF.